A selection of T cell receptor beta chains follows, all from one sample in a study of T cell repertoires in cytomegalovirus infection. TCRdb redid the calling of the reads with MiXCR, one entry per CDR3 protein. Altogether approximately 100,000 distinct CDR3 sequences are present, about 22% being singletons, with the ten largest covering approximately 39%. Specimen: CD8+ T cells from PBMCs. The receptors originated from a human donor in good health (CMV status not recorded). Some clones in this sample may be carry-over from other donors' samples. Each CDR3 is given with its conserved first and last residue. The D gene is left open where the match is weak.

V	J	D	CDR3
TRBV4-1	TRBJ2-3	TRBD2	CASSQEEGLVRGTDTQYF
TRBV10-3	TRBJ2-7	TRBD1	CAISGDRVQYF
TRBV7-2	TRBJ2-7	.	CASSDRGGGTYEQYF
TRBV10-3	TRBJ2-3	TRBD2	CAISDPTSGAQYF
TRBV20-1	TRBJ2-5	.	CSARDLGRVTETQYF
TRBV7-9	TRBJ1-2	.	CASSLEVTDSYGYTF
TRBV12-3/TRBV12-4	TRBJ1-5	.	CASSHQGSNQPQHF
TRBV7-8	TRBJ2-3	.	CASSFPVSGDRDTQYF
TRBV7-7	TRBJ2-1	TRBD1	CAGGGPGGNEQFF
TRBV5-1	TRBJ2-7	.	CTSSLEAGPTYEQYF
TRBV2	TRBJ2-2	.	CASIRTYTGELFF
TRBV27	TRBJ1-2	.	CASSSPGKNYGYTF
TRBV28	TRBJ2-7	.	CASTRPRSSYEQYF
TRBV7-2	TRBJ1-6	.	CASSWGPTGYTPLHF
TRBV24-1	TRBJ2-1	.	CATSDSTGRTSNEQFF
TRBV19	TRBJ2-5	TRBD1	CATAEDRGLPETQYF
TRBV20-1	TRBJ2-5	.	CSARGGGQSEHQETQYF
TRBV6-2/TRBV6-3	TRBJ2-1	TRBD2	CASSYSGLAVGEQFF
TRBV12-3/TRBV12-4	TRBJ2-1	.	CASCLGGNPGNEQFF
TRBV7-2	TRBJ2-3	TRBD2	CASSLALAGEVDTQYF
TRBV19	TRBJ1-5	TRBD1	CASSIDRGDPNQPQHF
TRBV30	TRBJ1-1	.	CAWTQLNTEAFF
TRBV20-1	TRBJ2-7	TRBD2	CSAPLPGLAGYEQYF
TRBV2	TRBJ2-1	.	CASSEQRYSYNEQFF
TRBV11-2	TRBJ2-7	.	CASSPTSYEQYF
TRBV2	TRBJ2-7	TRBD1	CASSLSGGRNEQYF
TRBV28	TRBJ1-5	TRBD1	CASSLQGIGGDQPQHF
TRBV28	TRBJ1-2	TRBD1	CASSYGTYRGHGYTF
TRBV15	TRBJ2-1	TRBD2	CATSTNWPSGETYNEQFF
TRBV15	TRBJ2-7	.	CATRRAGTGSYEQYF
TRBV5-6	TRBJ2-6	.	CASQGRGAWANVLTF
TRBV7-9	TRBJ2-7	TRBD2	CASSLDGLAGYEQYF
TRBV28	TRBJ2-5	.	CASVPRGTGQETQYF
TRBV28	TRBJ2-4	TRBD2	CASSPRGGWDFVAKNIQYF
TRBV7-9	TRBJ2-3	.	CASSSARDTQYF
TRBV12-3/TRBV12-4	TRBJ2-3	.	CASSSGLPTDTQYF
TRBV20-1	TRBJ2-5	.	CSARDLGAKTQETQYF
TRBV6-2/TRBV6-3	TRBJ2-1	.	CASRRGFNEQFF
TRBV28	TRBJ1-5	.	CASSSWTATYSNQPQHF
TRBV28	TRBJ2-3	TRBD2	CASSLGTSDADTQYF
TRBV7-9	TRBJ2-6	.	CASSLVSAGANVLTF
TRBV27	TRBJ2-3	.	CASSQGDRADTQYF
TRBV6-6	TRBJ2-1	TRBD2	CASSYSTSGADNEQFF
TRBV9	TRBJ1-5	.	CASSVSGVGNQPQHF
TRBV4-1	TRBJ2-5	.	CASSQEGRETQYF
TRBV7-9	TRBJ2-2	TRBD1	CASSGTGGAEAGELFF
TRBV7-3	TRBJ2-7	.	CASSLGRGREQYF
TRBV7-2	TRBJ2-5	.	CASSTGPMETQYF
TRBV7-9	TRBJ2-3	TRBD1	CASSLTRDRGPDTQYF
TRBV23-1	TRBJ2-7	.	CASLNQGSSYEQYF